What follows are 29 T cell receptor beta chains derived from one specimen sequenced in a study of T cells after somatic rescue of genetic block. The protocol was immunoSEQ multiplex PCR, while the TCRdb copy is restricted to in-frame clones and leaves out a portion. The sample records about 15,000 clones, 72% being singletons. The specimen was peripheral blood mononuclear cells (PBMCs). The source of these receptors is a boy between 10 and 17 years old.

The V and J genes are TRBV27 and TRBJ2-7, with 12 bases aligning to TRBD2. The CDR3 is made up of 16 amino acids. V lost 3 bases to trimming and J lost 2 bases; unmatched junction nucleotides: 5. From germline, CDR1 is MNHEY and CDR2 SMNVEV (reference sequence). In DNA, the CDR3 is TGTGCCAGCAGTTTCCTGGGACTAGCGGGTGCCTACGAGCAGTACTTC. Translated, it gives CASSFLGLAGAYEQYF.

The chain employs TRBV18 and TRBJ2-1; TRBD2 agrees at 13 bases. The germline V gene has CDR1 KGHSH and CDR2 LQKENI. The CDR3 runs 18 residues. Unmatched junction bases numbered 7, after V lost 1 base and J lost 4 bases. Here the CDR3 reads CASSPRGLAGAGYNEQFF. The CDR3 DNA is TGTGCCAGCTCACCACGCGGACTAGCGGGAGCAGGGTACAATGAGCAGTTCTTC.

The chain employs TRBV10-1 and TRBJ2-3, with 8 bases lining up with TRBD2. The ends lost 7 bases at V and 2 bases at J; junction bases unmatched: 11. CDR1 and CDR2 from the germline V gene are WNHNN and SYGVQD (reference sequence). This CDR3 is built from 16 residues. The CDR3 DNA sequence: TGCGCCAGCATGAAACGGGGGGGCCGGTACACAGATACGCAGTATTTT. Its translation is CASMKRGGRYTDTQYF.

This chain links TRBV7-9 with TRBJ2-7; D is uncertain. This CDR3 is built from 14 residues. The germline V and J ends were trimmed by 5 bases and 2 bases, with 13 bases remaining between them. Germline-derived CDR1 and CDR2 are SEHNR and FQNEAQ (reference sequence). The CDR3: CASSLNQSPYEQYF. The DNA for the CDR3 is TGTGCCAGCAGCCTTAATCAATCTCCCTACGAGCAGTACTTC.

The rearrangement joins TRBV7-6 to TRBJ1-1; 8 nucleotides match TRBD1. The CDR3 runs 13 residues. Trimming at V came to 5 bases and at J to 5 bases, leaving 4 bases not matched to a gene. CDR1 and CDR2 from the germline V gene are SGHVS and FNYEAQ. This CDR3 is CASSVDRVTEAFF. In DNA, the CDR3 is TGTGCCAGCAGCGTGGACAGGGTAACTGAAGCTTTCTTT.

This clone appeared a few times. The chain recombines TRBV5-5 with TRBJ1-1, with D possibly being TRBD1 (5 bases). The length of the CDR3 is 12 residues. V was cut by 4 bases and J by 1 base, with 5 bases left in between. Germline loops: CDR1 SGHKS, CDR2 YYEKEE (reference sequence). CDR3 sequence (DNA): TGTGCCAGCAGCGGGGGGAACACTGAAGCTTTCTTT. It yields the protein CASSGGNTEAFF. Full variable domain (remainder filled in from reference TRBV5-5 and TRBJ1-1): DAGVTQSPTHLIKTRGQQVTLRCSPISGHKSVSWYQQVLGQGPQFIFQYYEKEERGRGNFPDRFSARQFPNYSSELNVNALLLGDSALYLCASSGGNTEAFFGQGTRLTVV.

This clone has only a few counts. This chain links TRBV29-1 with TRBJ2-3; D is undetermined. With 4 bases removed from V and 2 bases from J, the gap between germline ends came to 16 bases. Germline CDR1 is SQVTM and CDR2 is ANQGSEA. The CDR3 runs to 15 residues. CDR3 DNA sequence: TGCAGCGTTGTAGGGAATAGGGCAAACACAGATACGCAGTATTTT. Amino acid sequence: CSVVGNRANTDTQYF.

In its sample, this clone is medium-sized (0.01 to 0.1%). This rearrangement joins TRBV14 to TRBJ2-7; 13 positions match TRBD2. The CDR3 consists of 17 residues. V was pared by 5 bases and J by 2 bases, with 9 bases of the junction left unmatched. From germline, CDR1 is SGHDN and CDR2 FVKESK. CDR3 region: CASSDGLAGVGAYEQYF. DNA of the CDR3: TGTGCCAGCAGCGACGGACTAGCGGGAGTAGGTGCCTACGAGCAGTACTTC.

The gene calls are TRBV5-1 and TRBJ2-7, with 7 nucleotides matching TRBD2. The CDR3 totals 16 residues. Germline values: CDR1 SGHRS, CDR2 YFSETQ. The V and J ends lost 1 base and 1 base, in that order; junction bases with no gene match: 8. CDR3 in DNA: TGCGCCAGCAGCTTGCCCCCTCCGGGGGGATCCTACGAGCAGTACTTC. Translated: CASSLPPPGGSYEQYF.

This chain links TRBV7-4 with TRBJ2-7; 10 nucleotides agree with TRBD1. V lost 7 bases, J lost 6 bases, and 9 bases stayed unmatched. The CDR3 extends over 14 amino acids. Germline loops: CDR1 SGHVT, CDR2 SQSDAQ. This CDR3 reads CASTGDRGEGEQYF. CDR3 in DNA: TGTGCCAGCACCGGGGACAGGGGAGAAGGCGAGCAGTACTTC. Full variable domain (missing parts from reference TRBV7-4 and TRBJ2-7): GAGVSQSPRYKVAKRGRDVALRCDSISGHVTLYWYRQTLGQGSEVLTYSQSDAQRDKSGRPSGRFSAERPERSVSTLKIQRTEQGDSAVYLCASTGDRGEGEQYFGPGTRLTVT.

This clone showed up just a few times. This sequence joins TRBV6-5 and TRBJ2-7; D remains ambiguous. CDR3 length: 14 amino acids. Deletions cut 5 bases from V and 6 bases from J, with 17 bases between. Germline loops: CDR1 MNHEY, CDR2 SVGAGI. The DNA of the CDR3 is TGTGCCAGCAGTGACCATAGCAGTCCGGGCGAGCAGTACTTC. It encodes CASSDHSSPGEQYF.

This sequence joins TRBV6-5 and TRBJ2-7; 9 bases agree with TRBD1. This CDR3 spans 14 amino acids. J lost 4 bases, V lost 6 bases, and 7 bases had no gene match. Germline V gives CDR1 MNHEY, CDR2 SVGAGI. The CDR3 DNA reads TGTGCCAGCAGACGACAGGGGGGGAGGTACGAGCAGTACTTC. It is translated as CASRRQGGRYEQYF.

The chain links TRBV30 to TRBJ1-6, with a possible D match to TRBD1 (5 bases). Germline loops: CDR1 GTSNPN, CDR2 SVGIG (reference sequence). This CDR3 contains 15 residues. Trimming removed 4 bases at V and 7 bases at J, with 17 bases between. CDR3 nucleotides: TGTGCCTGGAAAAGTCTGGGGGAGGGAAATTCACCCCTCCACTTT. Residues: CAWKSLGEGNSPLHF. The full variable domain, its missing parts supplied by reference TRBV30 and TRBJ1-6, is SQTIHQWPATLVQPVGSPLSLECTVEGTSNPNLYWYRQAAGRGLQLLFYSVGIGQISSEVPQNLSASRPQDRQFILSSKKLLLSDSGFYLCAWKSLGEGNSPLHFGNGTRLTVT.

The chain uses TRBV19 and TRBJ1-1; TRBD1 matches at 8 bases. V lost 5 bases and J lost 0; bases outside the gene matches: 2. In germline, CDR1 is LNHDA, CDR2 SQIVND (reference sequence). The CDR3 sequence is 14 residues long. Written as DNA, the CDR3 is TGTGCCAGTAGTGTGGGACAGGTGAACACTGAAGCTTTCTTT. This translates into CASSVGQVNTEAFF.

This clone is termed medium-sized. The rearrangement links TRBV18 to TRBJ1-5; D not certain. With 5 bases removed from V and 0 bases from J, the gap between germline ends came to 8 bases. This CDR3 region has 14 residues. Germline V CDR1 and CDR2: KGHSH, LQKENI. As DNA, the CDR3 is TGTGCCAGCTCAGACAAGTATAGCAATCAGCCCCAGCATTTT. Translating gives CASSDKYSNQPQHF.

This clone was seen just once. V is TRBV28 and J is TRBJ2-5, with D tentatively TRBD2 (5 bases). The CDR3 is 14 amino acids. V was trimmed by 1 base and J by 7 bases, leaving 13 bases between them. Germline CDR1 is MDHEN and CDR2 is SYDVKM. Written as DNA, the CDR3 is TGTGCCAGCAGTTTATACCCGACTGGAGGGACCCAGTACTTC. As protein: CASSLYPTGGTQYF.

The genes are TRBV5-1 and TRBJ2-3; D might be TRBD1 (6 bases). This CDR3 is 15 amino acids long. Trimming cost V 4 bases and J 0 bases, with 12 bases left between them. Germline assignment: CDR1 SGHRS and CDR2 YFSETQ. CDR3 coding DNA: TGCGCCAGCAGCCCAGGGGCAATGAGCACAGATACGCAGTATTTT. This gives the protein CASSPGAMSTDTQYF. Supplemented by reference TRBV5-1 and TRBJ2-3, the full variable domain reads KAGVTQTPRYLIKTRGQQVTLSCSPISGHRSVSWYQQTPGQGLQFLFEYFSETQRNKGNFPGRFSGRQFSNSRSEMNVSTLELGDSALYLCASSPGAMSTDTQYFGPGTRLTVL.

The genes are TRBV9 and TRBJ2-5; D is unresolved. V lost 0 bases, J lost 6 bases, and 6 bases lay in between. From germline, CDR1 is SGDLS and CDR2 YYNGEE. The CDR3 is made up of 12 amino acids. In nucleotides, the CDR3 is TGTGCCAGCAGCGTAGTAGGGCAGACCCAGTACTTC. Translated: CASSVVGQTQYF.

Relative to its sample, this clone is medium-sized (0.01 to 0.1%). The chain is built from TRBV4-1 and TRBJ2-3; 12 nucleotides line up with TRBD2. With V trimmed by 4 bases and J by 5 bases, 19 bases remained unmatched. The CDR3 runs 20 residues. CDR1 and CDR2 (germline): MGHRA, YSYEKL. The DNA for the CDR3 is TGCGCCAGCAGCCGACCCTCACCCCTACGACTAGCGGGAGAGGGAGATACGCAGTATTTT. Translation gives CASSRPSPLRLAGEGDTQYF.

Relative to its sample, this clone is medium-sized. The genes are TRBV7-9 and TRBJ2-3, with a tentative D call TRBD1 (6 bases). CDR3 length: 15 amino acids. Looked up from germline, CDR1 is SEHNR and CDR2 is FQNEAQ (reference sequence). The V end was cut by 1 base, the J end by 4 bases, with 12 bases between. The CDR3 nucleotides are TGTGCCAGCAGCTTAGATATTAGGACAGCAGATACGCAGTATTTT. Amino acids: CASSLDIRTADTQYF.

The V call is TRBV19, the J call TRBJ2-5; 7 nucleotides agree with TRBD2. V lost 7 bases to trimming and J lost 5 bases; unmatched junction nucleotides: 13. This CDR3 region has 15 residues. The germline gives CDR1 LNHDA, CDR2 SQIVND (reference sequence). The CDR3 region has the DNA TGTGCCAGTACTGAGCGGGGTGCCCTCCGGGAGACCCAGTACTTC. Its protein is CASTERGALRETQYF.

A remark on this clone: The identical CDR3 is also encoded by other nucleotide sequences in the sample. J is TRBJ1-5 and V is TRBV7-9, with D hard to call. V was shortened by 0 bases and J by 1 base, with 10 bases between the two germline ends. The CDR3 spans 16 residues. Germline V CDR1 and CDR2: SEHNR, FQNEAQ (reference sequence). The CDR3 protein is CASSLATWSSNQPQHF. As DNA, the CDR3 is TGTGCCAGCAGCTTAGCGACATGGTCCAGCAATCAGCCCCAGCATTTT.

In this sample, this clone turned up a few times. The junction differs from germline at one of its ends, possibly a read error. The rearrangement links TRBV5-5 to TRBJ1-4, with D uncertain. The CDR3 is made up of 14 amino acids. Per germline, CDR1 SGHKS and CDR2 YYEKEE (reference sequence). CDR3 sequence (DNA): TGTGCCAGCAGCTTCACCCCGCCTAAGGAAAAACTGTTTTTT. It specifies CASSFTPPKEKLFF.

Here the CDR3 DNA reads TGCAGCGTTGATACCCGGACAGAGACCAACTATGGCTACACCTTC. As protein: CSVDTRTETNYGYTF. The V gene is TRBV29-1, the J gene TRBJ1-2; D possibly corresponds to TRBD1 (6 bases). Germline CDR1 reads SQVTM; CDR2 reads ANQGSEA. Trimming removed 3 bases at V and 2 bases at J, with 16 bases between. The CDR3 runs 15 residues.

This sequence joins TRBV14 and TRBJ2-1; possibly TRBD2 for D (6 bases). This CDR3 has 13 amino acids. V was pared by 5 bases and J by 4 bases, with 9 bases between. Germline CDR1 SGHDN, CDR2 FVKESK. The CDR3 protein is CASSSLAYNEQFF. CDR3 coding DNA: TGTGCCAGCAGCTCTCTAGCGTACAATGAGCAGTTCTTC.

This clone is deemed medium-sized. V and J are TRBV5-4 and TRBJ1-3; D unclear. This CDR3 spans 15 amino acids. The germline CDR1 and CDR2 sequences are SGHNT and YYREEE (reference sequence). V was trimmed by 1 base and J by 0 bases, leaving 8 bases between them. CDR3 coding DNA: TGTGCCAGCAGCTTGTTTGGAACCTCTGGAAACACCATATATTTT. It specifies CASSLFGTSGNTIYF.

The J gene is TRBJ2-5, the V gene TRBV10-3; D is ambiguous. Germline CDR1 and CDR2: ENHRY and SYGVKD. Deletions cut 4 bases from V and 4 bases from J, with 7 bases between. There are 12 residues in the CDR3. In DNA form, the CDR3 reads TGTGCCATCAGTGTGTGGGGAGAGACCCAGTACTTC. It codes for CAISVWGETQYF.

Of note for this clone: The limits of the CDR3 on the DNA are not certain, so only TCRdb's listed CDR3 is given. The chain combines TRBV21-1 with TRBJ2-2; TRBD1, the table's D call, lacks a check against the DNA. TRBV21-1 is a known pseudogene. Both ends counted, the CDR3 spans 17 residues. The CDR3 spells CASSISFGTGANGELFF.

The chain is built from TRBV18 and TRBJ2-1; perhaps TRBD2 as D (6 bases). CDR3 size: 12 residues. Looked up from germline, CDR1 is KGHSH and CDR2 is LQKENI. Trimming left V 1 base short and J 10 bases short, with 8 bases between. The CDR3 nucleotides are TGTGCCAGCTCACCACAGGGGAGGGAGCAGTTCTTC. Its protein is CASSPQGREQFF.